The clone carrying this T cell receptor (beta chain) showed up just a few times. The antigen remains unidentified. The data were obtained in a study of T-cell reconstitution after alpha-beta-depleted transplantation in children. TCRbeta library preparation incorporated unique molecular identifiers. TCRdb re-analysed the PCR reads in MiXCR, keeping a single row per CDR3 protein. Here the sample spans hundreds of thousands of distinct CDR3 sequences, approximately 15% being singletons. With 0 bases removed from V and 8 bases from J, the gap between germline ends came to 20 bases. Per the germline V gene, CDR1 is ENHRY and CDR2 is SYGVKD. The CDR3 is 17 residues long. Study outcomes and limitations: About two months after transplant, alpha-beta T cells reportedly came from several hundred expanded graft clones. One year after transplant, T-cell counts and diversity came mostly from newly produced T cells. Where some patients showed high TCRbeta diversity at day 60, it came from recipient T cells and thymic progenitors that had survived.

The chain couples TRBV10-3 to TRBJ2-1; D might be TRBD1 or TRBD2, each matching 5 bases. This sample comprised PBMCs, mostly from graft donor cells, obtained 360 days after TCRalphabeta/CD19-depleted stem cell transplant. This TCR was sampled from a male patient between 2 and 10 years old who had a stem cell transplant for acute lymphoblastic leukemia, so the T cells may come from the graft donor. DNA of the CDR3: TGTGCCATCAGTGAGTCCCCCGGGACCGCCCTGACGGATGAGCAGTTCTTC. This sequence encodes CAISESPGTALTDEQFF.